This passage covers 5 T cell receptor beta chains from one sample sequenced in a study of blood T cell repertoires in COVID-19 (dated by TCRdb to between 2020 and 2021). Libraries were made using the immunoSEQ multiplex PCR assay. TCRdb provides this immuneACCESS table in a form limited to in-frame rearrangements. Some clones are lacking; in checked studies, under half of them reflect an unresolved V gene, and why the rest are absent is not known. This sample has 40,000 or so clones in its table, and 80% to 90% of those were observed once. About 10% of the sample is held by the ten biggest clonotypes. The specimen was peripheral blood. These receptor sequences come from a man younger than 45 with active or convalescent COVID-19.

The chain has TRBV13 and TRBJ2-7; D perhaps matches TRBD2 (5 bases). V lost 4 bases and J 0 bases, leaving 19 bases between the germline ends. The CDR3 loop spans 17 amino acids. The V gene's germline CDR1 is PRHDT and CDR2 FYEKMQ (reference sequence). In nucleotides, the CDR3 is TGTGCCAGCAGCTCCACCAGACTAACCCATCTCTCCTACGAGCAGTACTTC. Its protein product is CASSSTRLTHLSYEQYF.

The V call is TRBV13, the J call TRBJ1-2; tentatively, D is TRBD1 (5 bases). CDR1 is PRHDT and CDR2 is FYEKMQ in the germline V gene (reference sequence). CDR3 length equals 16 residues. V lost 5 bases to trimming and J lost 0 bases, with 16 bases between them. The CDR3 reads CASSALGGTPNYGYTF. The CDR3 nucleotides are TGTGCCAGCAGCGCCCTTGGGGGGACCCCTAACTATGGCTACACCTTC.

This sequence joins TRBV2 and TRBJ2-5, with 7 bases fitting TRBD2. V lost 6 bases, J lost 1 base, and 5 bases stayed unmatched. Germline CDR1 reads SNHLY; CDR2 reads FYNNEI. The CDR3 has 14 amino acids. The CDR3 DNA follows: TGTGCCAGCAGAGGCGGGACTACCCAAGAGACCCAGTACTTC. Protein: CASRGGTTQETQYF. Using reference TRBV2 and TRBJ2-5 for the parts outside the CDR3, the full variable domain is EPEVTQTPSHQVTQMGQEVILRCVPISNHLYFYWYRQILGQKVEFLVSFYNNEISEKSEIFDDQFSVERPDGSNFTLKIRSTKLEDSAMYFCASRGGTTQETQYFGPGTRLLVL.

This chain joins TRBV5-1 and TRBJ2-5; 8 bases align to TRBD1. J gave up 5 bases and V 3 bases, and 6 bases lay outside the gene matches. The CDR3 runs 14 residues. Germline V gene lookup returns CDR1 SGHRS and CDR2 YFSETQ. CDR3 in amino acids: CASSSTGDVETQYF. Written as DNA, the CDR3 is TGCGCCAGCAGCTCGACAGGGGATGTGGAGACCCAGTACTTC.

This chain joins TRBV4-2 and TRBJ2-7; 8 nucleotides line up with TRBD1. V was clipped by 3 bases and J by 4 bases; unmatched bases: 8. CDR3 length equals 15 residues. Germline V gene sequence: CDR1 LGHNA, CDR2 YNFKEQ. CDR3 loop: CASSQPDREKYEQYV. The DNA for the CDR3 is TGTGCCAGCAGCCAGCCGGACAGGGAGAAATACGAGCAGTACGTC.